The rows below give T cell receptor beta chains drawn from one sample of a study of CD8 T cells in Susac syndrome. Each CDR3 protein gets one entry after TCRdb re-called the immunoSEQ multiplex PCR reads with MiXCR. The sample lists some 260,000 distinct CDR3 sequences; about 85% were seen once. The sample comprised CD8+ T cells from PBMCs. The receptors stem from a human donor with multiple sclerosis. Each CDR3 is given with its conserved first and last residue. The order of the fields is CDR3 protein, CDR3 DNA, D gene, J gene, V gene, clone size. A D gene is named only where the DNA matches it firmly. Not every row has a clone size; where given, it reads once, few, many or a size class.

CASALPLLAGGRDTQYF TGTGCCAGCGCCTTGCCTCTCTTAGCGGGAGGCAGAGATACGCAGTATTTT TRBD2 TRBJ2-3 TRBV7-9 .
CASSLQGFNYEQYF TGTGCCAGCAGCCTACAGGGGTTTAACTACGAGCAGTACTTC TRBD1 TRBJ2-7 TRBV27 .
CASSKGTFYSGANVLTF TGTGCCAGCAGTAAAGGGACATTTTACTCTGGGGCCAACGTCCTGACTTTC . TRBJ2-6 TRBV27 once
CSAGRDSSLYNEQFF TGCAGCGCGGGGAGGGACAGCAGCCTTTACAATGAGCAGTTCTTC . TRBJ2-1 TRBV29-1 .
CASTSRGVLTF TGTGCCAGCACCTCCAGGGGCGTCCTGACTTTC . TRBJ2-6 TRBV9 .
CASSRIRGTGRTEAFF TGCGCCAGCAGCCGAATCCGAGGGACCGGACGCACTGAAGCTTTCTTT . TRBJ1-1 TRBV4-1 .
CATKSTGANTEAFF TGTGCCACCAAAAGCACGGGGGCGAACACTGAAGCTTTCTTT . TRBJ1-1 TRBV2 .
CASSTSTGRWYEQYF TGTGCCAGCAGTACCTCGACAGGGCGGTGGTACGAGCAGTACTTC TRBD1 TRBJ2-7 TRBV28 few
CASSPMTSGIAETQYF TGTGCCAGCAGCCCCATGACTAGCGGGATTGCGGAGACCCAGTACTTC TRBD2 TRBJ2-5 TRBV9 .
CASSYSIGGMRETQYF TGTGCCAGCAGTTACTCGATTGGCGGGATGCGGGAGACCCAGTACTTC . TRBJ2-5 TRBV6-6 .
CASSLNSGVVGYNEQFF TGTGCCAGCAGTTTAAACTCCGGAGTCGTCGGGTACAATGAGCAGTTCTTC . TRBJ2-1 TRBV28 .
CAWRDDREDNSPLHF TGTGCCTGGAGAGACGACAGGGAGGACAATTCACCCCTCCACTTT TRBD1 TRBJ1-6 TRBV30 .
CSVSILSGRREKETQYF TGCAGCGTTTCAATTCTTAGCGGGAGGCGGGAAAAAGAGACCCAGTACTTC TRBD2 TRBJ2-5 TRBV29-1 .
CSARDGANYEQYF TGCAGTGCTAGAGACGGGGCCAACTACGAGCAGTACTTC . TRBJ2-7 TRBV20-1 .
CASSKDQGYGYTF TGTGCCAGCAGCAAAGACCAGGGGTATGGCTACACCTTC . TRBJ1-2 TRBV9 .
CASSSTWWDPNEKLFF TGTGCCAGCAGCTCGACCTGGTGGGACCCTAATGAAAAACTGTTTTTT . TRBJ1-4 TRBV11-2 .
CASSYTQGAGELFF TGTGCCAGCAGTTACACCCAGGGAGCCGGGGAGCTGTTTTTT . TRBJ2-2 TRBV6-5 .
CASSDIRRAGPEQFF TGTGCCAGCAGTGATATAAGGAGGGCAGGACCTGAGCAGTTCTTC . TRBJ2-1 TRBV25-1 once
CATSEGARQAGELFF TGCGCCACGTCCGAAGGGGCCCGGCAGGCCGGGGAGCTGTTTTTT . TRBJ2-2 TRBV5-1 once
CSASDRDPWQEGTGELFF TGCAGTGCTAGCGACCGGGACCCTTGGCAGGAGGGTACCGGGGAGCTGTTTTTT . TRBJ2-2 TRBV20-1 .
CASSELGNEQFF TGTGCCAGCAGTGAATTGGGAAATGAGCAGTTCTTC . TRBJ2-1 TRBV25-1 once
CASTQPTRTGEQYF TGTGCCAGCACCCAGCCGACTAGGACGGGGGAGCAGTACTTC . TRBJ2-7 TRBV6-2/TRBV6-3 .
CASSPTGRELFF TGTGCCAGCAGCCCAACAGGCCGGGAGCTGTTTTTT . TRBJ2-2 TRBV13 .
CASTFEDRGLEKLFF TGTGCCAGCACCTTCGAGGACAGGGGACTCGAAAAACTGTTTTTT TRBD1 TRBJ1-4 TRBV28 .
CATATSDVDEQFF TGTGCCACCGCGACTAGTGACGTCGATGAGCAGTTCTTC . TRBJ2-1 TRBV24-1 .
CASSVDRNYGYTF TGTGCCAGCAGCGTCGACAGAAACTATGGCTACACCTTC . TRBJ1-2 TRBV13 few
CASTPRRGNQPQHF TGTGCCAGTACCCCAAGACGGGGCAATCAGCCCCAGCATTTT . TRBJ1-5 TRBV19 .
CASSKTDWQSTDTQYF TGTGCCAGCAGCAAGACCGACTGGCAGAGCACAGATACGCAGTATTTT . TRBJ2-3 TRBV28 .
CASSARSGTALEQYF TGTGCCAGCAGCGCACGGTCCGGGACAGCCCTCGAGCAGTACTTC TRBD1 TRBJ2-7 TRBV5-4 .
CASSLSGLGNIQYF TGTGCCAGCAGTTTATCAGGGCTCGGAAACATTCAGTACTTC . TRBJ2-4 TRBV27 .
CASSVSGGWTYEQYF TGTGCCAGCAGCGTGAGCGGCGGTTGGACCTACGAGCAGTACTTC . TRBJ2-7 TRBV9 .
CASSPGAEQFF TGTGCCAGCAGTCCCGGGGCTGAGCAGTTCTTC . TRBJ2-1 TRBV27 few
CATSSGGQETQYF TGTGCCACCAGCAGCGGGGGGCAAGAGACCCAGTACTTC TRBD2 TRBJ2-5 TRBV15 .
CASSYEGVGPLNEKLFF TGTGCCAGCAGTTACGAGGGGGTAGGTCCGTTGAATGAAAAACTGTTTTTT . TRBJ1-4 TRBV6-5 .
CASSLWPGGAYEQYF TGTGCCAGCAGTTTATGGCCAGGGGGTGCGTACGAGCAGTACTTC TRBD1 TRBJ2-7 TRBV27 .
CASTAYNEQFF TGTGCCAGTACCGCCTACAATGAGCAGTTCTTC . TRBJ2-1 TRBV19 few
CSAKGLAGGPRLTDTQYF TGCAGTGCCAAGGGACTAGCGGGAGGGCCGCGACTCACAGATACGCAGTATTTT TRBD2 TRBJ2-3 TRBV20-1 .
CASSEGRSSTGELFF TGTGCCAGCAGTGAAGGAAGGTCGTCGACCGGGGAGCTGTTTTTT . TRBJ2-2 TRBV2 .
CASPGGRVEAFF TGTGCCAGCCCAGGGGGCAGGGTTGAAGCTTTCTTT TRBD1 TRBJ1-1 TRBV2 .
CAISGGTSDNEQFF TGTGCCATCAGTGGGGGGACTAGCGACAATGAGCAGTTCTTC TRBD2 TRBJ2-1 TRBV10-3 .
CASSRGSSEGIAQYF TGTGCCAGCAGCCGAGGGAGTTCTGAAGGTATTGCGCAGTATTTT . TRBJ2-3 TRBV5-6 .
CASSLYGGGTGEQYF TGTGCCAGCAGTTTATACGGCGGGGGGACGGGGGAGCAGTACTTC TRBD2 TRBJ2-7 TRBV28 few
CASSFEPGRKPNNEQFF TGTGCCAGCAGTTTTGAGCCGGGACGCAAGCCCAACAATGAGCAGTTCTTC . TRBJ2-1 TRBV12-3/TRBV12-4 .